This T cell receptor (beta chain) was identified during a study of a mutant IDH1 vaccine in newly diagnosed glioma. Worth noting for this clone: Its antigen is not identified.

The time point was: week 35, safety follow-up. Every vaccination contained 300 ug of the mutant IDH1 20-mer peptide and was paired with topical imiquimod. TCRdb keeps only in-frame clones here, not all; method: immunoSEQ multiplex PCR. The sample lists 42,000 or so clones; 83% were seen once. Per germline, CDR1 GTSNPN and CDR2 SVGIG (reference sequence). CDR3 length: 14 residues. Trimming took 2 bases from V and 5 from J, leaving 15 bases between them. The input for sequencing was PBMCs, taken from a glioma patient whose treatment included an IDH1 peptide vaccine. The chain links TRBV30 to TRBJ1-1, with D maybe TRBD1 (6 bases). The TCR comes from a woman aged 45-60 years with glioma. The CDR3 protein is CAWSTLIRGTEAFF. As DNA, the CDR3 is TGTGCCTGGAGTACCTTGATCAGGGGAACTGAAGCTTTCTTT.